The clone carrying this T cell receptor beta chain was counted between two and nine times. The V end was cut by 6 bases, the J end by 0 bases, with 15 bases between. The CDR3 length is 17 residues. The V gene's germline CDR1 is MNHEY and CDR2 SVGAGI. The record originates from a study of T cells of healthy individuals. TCRdb re-analysed the 5' RACE reads in MiXCR, keeping a single row per CDR3 protein. The sample has about 40,000 distinct CDR3 sequences; 4% to 5.5% are singletons. The chain employs TRBV6-5 and TRBJ2-6, with D perhaps TRBD1 (6 bases). The receptor was derived from a human donor in good health. This CDR3 is CASSLRDKTSGANVLTF. As DNA, the CDR3 is TGTGCCAGCAGCCTCCGGGACAAGACCTCTGGGGCCAACGTCCTGACTTTC.